Given below is one T cell receptor (beta chain) in context. What it recognizes is unknown. TCRdb's copy holds only in-frame clones and misses some; the assay was immunoSEQ multiplex PCR. The data hold some 350,000 clones, with around 74% observed a single time. CDR1 and CDR2 from the germline V gene are LNHNV and YYDKDF (reference sequence). V was cut by 2 bases and J by 1 base, with 8 bases left in between. The CDR3 consists of 14 residues. These data are taken from a study of shared clonotypes between healthy human individuals. Notes on the study in general: Memory subsets generally showed smaller estimated richness than naive subsets did. Rarefaction demonstrated incomplete sorted-subset sequencing despite large depth.

HIV-negative, healthy adults without recent acute infections or vaccinations were the donors. Caucasian adults residing in Nashville, Tennessee made up all the donors. The TCR sequence derives from a man aged 30 to 45 in good health. The chain uses TRBV15 and TRBJ1-1; no reliable D call. The specimen sequenced was memory CD4+ T cells sorted from blood. As to subset: CD45RA-negative fraction. CDR3 bases: TGTGCCACCAGCAGACGGTTGGGGAACACTGAAGCTTTCTTT. Translation: CATSRRLGNTEAFF.